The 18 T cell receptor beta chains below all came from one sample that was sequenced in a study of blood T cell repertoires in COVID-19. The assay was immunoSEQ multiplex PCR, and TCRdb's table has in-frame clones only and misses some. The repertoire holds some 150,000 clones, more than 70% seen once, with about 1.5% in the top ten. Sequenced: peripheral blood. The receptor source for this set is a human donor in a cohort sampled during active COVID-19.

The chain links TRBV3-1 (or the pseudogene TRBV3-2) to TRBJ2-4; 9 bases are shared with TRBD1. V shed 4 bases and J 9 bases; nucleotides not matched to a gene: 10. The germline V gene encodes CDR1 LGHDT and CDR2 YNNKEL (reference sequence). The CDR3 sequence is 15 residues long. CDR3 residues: CASSPGQGGESIQYF. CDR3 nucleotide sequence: TGTGCCAGCAGCCCGGGACAGGGTGGTGAATCCATTCAGTACTTC.

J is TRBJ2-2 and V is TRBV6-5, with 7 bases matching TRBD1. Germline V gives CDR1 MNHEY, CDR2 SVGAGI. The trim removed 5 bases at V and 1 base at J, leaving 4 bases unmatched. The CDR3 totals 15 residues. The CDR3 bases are TGTGCCAGCAGTCCGCGGACAGGGAACACCGGGGAGCTGTTTTTT. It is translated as CASSPRTGNTGELFF.

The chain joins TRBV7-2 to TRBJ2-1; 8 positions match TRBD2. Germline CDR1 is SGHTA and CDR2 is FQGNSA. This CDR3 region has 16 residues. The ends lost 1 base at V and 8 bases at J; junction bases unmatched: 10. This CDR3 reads CASSLVSAGGWDEQFF. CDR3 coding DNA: TGTGCCAGCAGCTTAGTCTCGGCGGGGGGTTGGGATGAGCAGTTCTTC.

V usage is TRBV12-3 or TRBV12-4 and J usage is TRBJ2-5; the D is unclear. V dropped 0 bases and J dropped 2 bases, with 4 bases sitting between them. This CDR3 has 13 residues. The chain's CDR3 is CASSLARQETQYF. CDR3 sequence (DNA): TGTGCCAGCAGTTTAGCCCGGCAAGAGACCCAGTACTTC.

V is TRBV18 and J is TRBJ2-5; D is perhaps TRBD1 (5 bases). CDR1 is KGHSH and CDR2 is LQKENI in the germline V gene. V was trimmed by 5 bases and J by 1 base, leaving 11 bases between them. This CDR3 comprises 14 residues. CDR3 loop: CASSASGLQETQYF. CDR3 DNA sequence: TGTGCCAGCTCAGCGTCAGGGCTCCAAGAGACCCAGTACTTC.

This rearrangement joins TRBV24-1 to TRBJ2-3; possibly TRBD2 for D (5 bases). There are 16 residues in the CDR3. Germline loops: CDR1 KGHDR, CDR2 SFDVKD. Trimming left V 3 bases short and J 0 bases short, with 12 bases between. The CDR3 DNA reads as TGTGCCACCAGTGATAGCGGTTTTGCTAGCACAGATACGCAGTATTTT. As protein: CATSDSGFASTDTQYF.

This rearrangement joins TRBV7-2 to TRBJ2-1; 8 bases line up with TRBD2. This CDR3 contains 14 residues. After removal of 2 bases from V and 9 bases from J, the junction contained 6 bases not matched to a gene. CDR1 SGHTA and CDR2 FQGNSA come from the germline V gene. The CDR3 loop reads CASSLRTSSAEQFF. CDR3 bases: TGTGCCAGCAGCTTACGGACTAGCTCAGCTGAGCAGTTCTTC.

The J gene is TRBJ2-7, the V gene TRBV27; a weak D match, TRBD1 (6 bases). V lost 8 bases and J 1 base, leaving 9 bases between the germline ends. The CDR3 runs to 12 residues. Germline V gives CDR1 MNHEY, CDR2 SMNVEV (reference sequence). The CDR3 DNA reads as TGTGCCAGCGCGACAGGATCCTACGAGCAGTACTTC. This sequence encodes CASATGSYEQYF.

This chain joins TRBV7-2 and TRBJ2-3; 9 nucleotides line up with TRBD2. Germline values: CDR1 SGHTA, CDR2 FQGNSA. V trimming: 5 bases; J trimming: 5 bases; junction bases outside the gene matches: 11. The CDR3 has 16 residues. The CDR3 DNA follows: TGTGCCAGCAGCCCCGCTAGCGGGGAGGGGGGAGATACGCAGTATTTT. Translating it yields CASSPASGEGGDTQYF.

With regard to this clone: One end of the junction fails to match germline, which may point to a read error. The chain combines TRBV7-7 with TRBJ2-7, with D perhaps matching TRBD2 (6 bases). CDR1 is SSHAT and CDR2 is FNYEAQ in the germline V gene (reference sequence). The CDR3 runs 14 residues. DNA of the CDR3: TGTGCTAGCAGAGAGTCGGAGGGTTCCTACGAGCAGTACTTC. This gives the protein CASRESEGSYEQYF.

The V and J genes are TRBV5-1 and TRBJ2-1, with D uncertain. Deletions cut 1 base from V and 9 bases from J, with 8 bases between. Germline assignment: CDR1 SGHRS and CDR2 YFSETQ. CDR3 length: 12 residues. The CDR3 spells CASSLRRGEQFF. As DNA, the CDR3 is TGCGCCAGCAGCTTGAGGAGAGGTGAGCAGTTCTTC. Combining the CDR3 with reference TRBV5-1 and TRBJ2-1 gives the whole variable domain KAGVTQTPRYLIKTRGQQVTLSCSPISGHRSVSWYQQTPGQGLQFLFEYFSETQRNKGNFPGRFSGRQFSNSRSEMNVSTLELGDSALYLCASSLRRGEQFFGPGTRLTVL.

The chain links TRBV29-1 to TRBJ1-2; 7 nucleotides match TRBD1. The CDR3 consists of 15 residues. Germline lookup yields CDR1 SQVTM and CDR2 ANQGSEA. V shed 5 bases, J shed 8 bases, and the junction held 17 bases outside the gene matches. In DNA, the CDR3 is TGCAGCGTTTTTGTCTTTGAGGGGGCCCGGGGGGGCTACACCTTC. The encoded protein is CSVFVFEGARGGYTF.

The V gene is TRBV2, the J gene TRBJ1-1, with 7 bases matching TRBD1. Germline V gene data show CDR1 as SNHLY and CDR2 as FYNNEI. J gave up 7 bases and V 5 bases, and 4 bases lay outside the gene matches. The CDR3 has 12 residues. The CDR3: CASSIRQGEAFF. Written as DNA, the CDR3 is TGTGCCAGCAGTATCCGACAGGGTGAAGCTTTCTTT.

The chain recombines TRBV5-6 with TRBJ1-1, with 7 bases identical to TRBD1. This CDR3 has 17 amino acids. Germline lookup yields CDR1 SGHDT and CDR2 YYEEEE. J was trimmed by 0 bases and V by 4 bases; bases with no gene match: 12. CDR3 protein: CASSELRSRGLNTEAFF. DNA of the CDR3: TGTGCCAGCAGCGAATTGAGGAGTAGGGGGCTGAACACTGAAGCTTTCTTT.

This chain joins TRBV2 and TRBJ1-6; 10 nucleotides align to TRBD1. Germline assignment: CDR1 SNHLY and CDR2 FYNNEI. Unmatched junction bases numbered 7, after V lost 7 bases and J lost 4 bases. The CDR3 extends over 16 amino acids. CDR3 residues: CASINEDRGYNSPLHF. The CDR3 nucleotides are TGTGCCAGCATCAATGAGGACAGGGGGTATAATTCACCCCTCCACTTT.

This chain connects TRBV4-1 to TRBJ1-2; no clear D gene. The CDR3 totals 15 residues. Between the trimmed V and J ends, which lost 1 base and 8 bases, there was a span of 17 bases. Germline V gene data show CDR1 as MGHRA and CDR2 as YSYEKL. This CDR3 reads CASSQVRGGGEGYTF. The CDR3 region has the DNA TGCGCCAGCAGCCAAGTGCGGGGAGGAGGTGAGGGCTACACCTTC.

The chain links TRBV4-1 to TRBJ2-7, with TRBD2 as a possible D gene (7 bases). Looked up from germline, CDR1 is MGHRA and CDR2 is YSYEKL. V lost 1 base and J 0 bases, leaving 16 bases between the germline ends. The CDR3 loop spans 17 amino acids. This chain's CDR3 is CASSQGLRGALSYEQYF. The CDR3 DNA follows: TGCGCCAGCAGCCAAGGCCTCCGGGGGGCCCTCTCCTACGAGCAGTACTTC.

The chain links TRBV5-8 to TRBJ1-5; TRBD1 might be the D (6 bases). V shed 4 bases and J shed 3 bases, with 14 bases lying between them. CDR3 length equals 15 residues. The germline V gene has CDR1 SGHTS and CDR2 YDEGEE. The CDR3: CASSPDSRFNQPQHF. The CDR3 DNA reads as TGTGCCAGCAGCCCGGACAGTCGGTTCAATCAGCCCCAGCATTTT.